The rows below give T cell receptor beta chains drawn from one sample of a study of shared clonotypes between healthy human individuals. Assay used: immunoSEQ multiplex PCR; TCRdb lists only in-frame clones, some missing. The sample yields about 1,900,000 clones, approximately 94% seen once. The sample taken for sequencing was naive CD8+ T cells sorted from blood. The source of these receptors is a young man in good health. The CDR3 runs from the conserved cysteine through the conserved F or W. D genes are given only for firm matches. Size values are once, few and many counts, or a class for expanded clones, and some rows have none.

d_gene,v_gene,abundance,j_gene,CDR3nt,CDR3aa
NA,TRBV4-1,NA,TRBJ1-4,TGCGCCAGCAGCCTCCCTGGCGGGGCTTTTAGTGAAAAACTGTTTTTT,CASSLPGGAFSEKLFF
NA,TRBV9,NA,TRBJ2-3,TGTGCCAGCAGCCCCGGTAGGGGCGTTCAGGGAGATACGCAGTATTTT,CASSPGRGVQGDTQYF
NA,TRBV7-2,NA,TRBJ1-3,TGTGCCAGCAGCTTAGTGGGGAGTGGAAACACCATATATTTT,CASSLVGSGNTIYF
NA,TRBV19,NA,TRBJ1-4,TGTGCCAGTAGTATTGGGGGATGGGAGGAAAAACTGTTTTTT,CASSIGGWEEKLFF
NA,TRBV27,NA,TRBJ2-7,TGTGCCAGCAGTTTATCATACGAATGGGCTAACGAGCAGTACTTC,CASSLSYEWANEQYF
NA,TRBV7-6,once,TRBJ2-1,TGTGCCAGCAGCTTAGAGGAGACTACCTACAATGAGCAGTTCTTC,CASSLEETTYNEQFF
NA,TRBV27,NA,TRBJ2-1,TGTGCCAGCAGTTTAGACTACCCCTCCTACAATGAGCAGTTCTTC,CASSLDYPSYNEQFF
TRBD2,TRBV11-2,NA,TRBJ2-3,TGTGCCAGCAGCTCCAAAAGACTAGCGGGAGGGCGAAGCACAGATACGCAGTATTTT,CASSSKRLAGGRSTDTQYF
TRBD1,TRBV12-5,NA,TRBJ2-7,TGTGCTAGTGGTTGGGGACAGGGAGTCGACGAGCAGTACTTC,CASGWGQGVDEQYF
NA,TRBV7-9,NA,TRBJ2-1,TGTGCCAGCAGCTTAGGAGAGCCCAATGAGCAGTTCTTC,CASSLGEPNEQFF
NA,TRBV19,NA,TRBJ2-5,TGTGCCAGTAGTACAACCCTTGGGGTCCAAGAGACCCAGTACTTC,CASSTTLGVQETQYF
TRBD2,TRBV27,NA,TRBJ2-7,TGTGCCAGCAGTTCGGGGGGGAGCTCCTACGAGCAGTACTTC,CASSSGGSSYEQYF
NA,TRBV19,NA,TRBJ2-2,TGTGCCAGTAGTATAGATCAATGGTCGTACACCGGGGAGCTGTTTTTT,CASSIDQWSYTGELFF
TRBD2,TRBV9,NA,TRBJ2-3,TGTGCCAGCAGCGTGGGAGGGGTAGCTGCAGATACGCAGTATTTT,CASSVGGVAADTQYF
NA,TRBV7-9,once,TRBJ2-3,TGTGCCAGCAGCTCGGACTTGCTTGGGGGTACAGATACGCAGTATTTT,CASSSDLLGGTDTQYF
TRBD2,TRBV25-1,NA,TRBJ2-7,TGTGCCAGCAGTGAATCCAAGGGCGGGGGGGCCTACGAGCAGTACTTC,CASSESKGGGAYEQYF
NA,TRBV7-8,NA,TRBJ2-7,TGTGCCAGCAGCAGTGGTGGGCTAGCGAACGAGCAGTACTTC,CASSSGGLANEQYF
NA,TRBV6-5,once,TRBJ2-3,TGTGCCAGCAGGACCATCGTTAGCACAGATACGCAGTATTTT,CASRTIVSTDTQYF
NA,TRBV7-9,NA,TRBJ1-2,TGTGCCAGCAGCTTAGGTGCGACTCAAGGCTACACCTTC,CASSLGATQGYTF
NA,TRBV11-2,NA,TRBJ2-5,TGTGCCAGCAGCTTGGTATATAGCGATGAAGAGACCCAGTACTTC,CASSLVYSDEETQYF
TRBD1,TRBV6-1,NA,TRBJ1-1,TGTGCCAGCATGGGGACAGGTTTGAACACTGAAGCTTTCTTT,CASMGTGLNTEAFF
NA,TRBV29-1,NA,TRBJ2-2,TGCAGCGTTGAAGATCTTCGGCTACCCAATGTCGGGGAGCTGTTTTTT,CSVEDLRLPNVGELFF
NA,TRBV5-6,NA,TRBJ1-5,TGTGCCAGCAGCTGGACGGGGGTGGAGGGATATAGCAATCAGCCCCAGCATTTT,CASSWTGVEGYSNQPQHF
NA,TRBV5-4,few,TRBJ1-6,TGTGCCAGCAGCTTGGACCGGCAGGGCGGCTCACCCCTCCACTTT,CASSLDRQGGSPLHF
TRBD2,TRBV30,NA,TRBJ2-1,TGTGCCTCCCCGGGACTAGCGGGAGCGCTTGAGCAGTTCTTC,CASPGLAGALEQFF
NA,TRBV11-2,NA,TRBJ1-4,TGTGCCAGCAGCCCTGGACACGGTAGCGAAAAACTGTTTTTT,CASSPGHGSEKLFF
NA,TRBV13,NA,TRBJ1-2,TGTGCCAGCAGCTTAGATTCGGGGGACGGCTACACCTTC,CASSLDSGDGYTF
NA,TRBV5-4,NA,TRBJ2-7,TGTGCCAGCAGCTTTTTTGGGGGAGGCAACGAGCAGTACTTC,CASSFFGGGNEQYF
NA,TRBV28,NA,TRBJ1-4,TGTGCCAGCGGGACTCAGGTTCTAGGGGAGGGACGGAATGAAAAACTGTTTTTT,CASGTQVLGEGRNEKLFF
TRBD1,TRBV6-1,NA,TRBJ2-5,TGTGCCAGCAGTGACCAACAGGGGATGGTGGAGACCCAGTACTTC,CASSDQQGMVETQYF
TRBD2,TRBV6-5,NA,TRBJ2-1,TGTGCCAGCAGTTACGTCGCCACGGGAGGGGATGAGCAGTTCTTC,CASSYVATGGDEQFF
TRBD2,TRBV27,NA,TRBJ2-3,TGTGCCAGCAGTCCCCGACTAGCGGGAGGCATAACAGATACGCAGTATTTT,CASSPRLAGGITDTQYF
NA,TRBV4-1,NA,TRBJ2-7,TGCGCCAGCAGCTACGACAGGGACTCCTGCGAGCAGTACTTC,CASSYDRDSCEQYF
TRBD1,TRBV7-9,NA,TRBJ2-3,TGTGCCAGCAGCCTCCGTAGGGACAGGGGTACAGATACGCAGTATTTT,CASSLRRDRGTDTQYF
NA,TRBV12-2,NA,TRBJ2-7,TGTGCAAGTCGTATACCGGGCGTCGAGCAGTACTTC,CASRIPGVEQYF
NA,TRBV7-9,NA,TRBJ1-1,TGTGCCAGCAGCCCTCGGGGGGCGGACACTGAAGCTTTCTTT,CASSPRGADTEAFF
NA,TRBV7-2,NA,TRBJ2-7,TGTGCCAGCAGCTTAGTCCCGGGAGCCTCGTACGAGCAGTACTTC,CASSLVPGASYEQYF
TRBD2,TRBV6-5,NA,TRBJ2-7,TGTGCCAGCAGTTACTCGACTAGCGGGAGTCCCTACGAGCAGTACTTC,CASSYSTSGSPYEQYF
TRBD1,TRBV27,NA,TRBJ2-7,TGTGCCAGCAGTTTCTCCGGGACAGGGGGATTTTACGAGCAGTACTTC,CASSFSGTGGFYEQYF
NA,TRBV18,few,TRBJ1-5,TGTGCCAGCTCACCAGGAAGGGACGGTAAAATGTGGGCCCAGCATTTT,CASSPGRDGKMWAQHF
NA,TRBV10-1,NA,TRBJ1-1,TGCGCCGTGGATGAAGCTTTCTTT,CAVDEAFF
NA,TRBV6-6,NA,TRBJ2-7,TGTGCCAGCACTGTTGGCACAGTAACCGAGCAGTACTTC,CASTVGTVTEQYF
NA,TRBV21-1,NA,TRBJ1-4,TGTGCCAGCAGCTTTGGGGGGATGGCAACTAATGAAAAACTGTTTTTT,CASSFGGMATNEKLFF
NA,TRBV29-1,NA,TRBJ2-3,TGCAGCGTTGAAGGCTGGACCGGGACGGTTAGTAGCACAGATACGCAGTATTTT,CSVEGWTGTVSSTDTQYF
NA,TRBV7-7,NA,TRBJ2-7,TGTGCTAGCAGCCCCAGGGTCGGGAGCGAGCAGTACTTC,CASSPRVGSEQYF
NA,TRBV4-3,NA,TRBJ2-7,TGCGCCAGCAGCCAAGATTTGGGGGACCCCTCCGAGCAGTACTTC,CASSQDLGDPSEQYF
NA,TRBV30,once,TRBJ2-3,TGTGCCTGGAGTGTAACTGGGCCAGATACGCAGTATTTT,CAWSVTGPDTQYF
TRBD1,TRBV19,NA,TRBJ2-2,TGTGCCAGTAGTATGACAGGGCTTCGGGGCGGGGAGCTGTTTTTT,CASSMTGLRGGELFF
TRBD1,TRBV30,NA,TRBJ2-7,TGTGCCTTCTGGACAGGGGTAAACGAGCAGTACTTC,CAFWTGVNEQYF
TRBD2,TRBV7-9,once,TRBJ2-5,TGTGCCAGCAGCCAAAAAATAGAAGGACTAGCGGGGGAGACCCAGTACTTC,CASSQKIEGLAGETQYF
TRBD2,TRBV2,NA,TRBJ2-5,TGTGCCAGCAGTGAGGGGACTAGCGGCCAAGAGACCCAGTACTTC,CASSEGTSGQETQYF
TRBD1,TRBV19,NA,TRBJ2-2,TGTGCCGGGGGACAGGGTGTACCCGGGGAGCTGTTTTTT,CAGGQGVPGELFF
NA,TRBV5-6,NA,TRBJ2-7,TGTGCCAGCAGCGGGACGGGCCGTATCTCCTACGAGCAGTACTTC,CASSGTGRISYEQYF
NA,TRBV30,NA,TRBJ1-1,TGTGCCTGGAGGGAGGACAGTTCGAACACTGAAGCTTTCTTT,CAWREDSSNTEAFF